These T cell receptor beta chains were read from a single sample in a study of T cells after yellow fever vaccination. TCRdb recomputed calls from the 5' RACE reads with MiXCR, one row per CDR3 protein. The sample has around 400,000 distinct CDR3 sequences, approximately 10% seen once. The specimen comprised PBMCs, sampled on the day of the first yellow fever vaccination. These receptors all come from a man between 18 and 29 years old who received the YFV17D yellow fever vaccine. Both conserved end residues are part of each CDR3. D genes are given only for firm matches. A row's size may be missing; if present it is once, few, many or a size class.

>TRBV2|TRBJ2-7|TRBD1|many
CASSPQGRSYGEQYF
TGTGCCAGCAGTCCACAGGGGAGATCCTACGGGGAGCAGTACTTC
>TRBV29-1|TRBJ2-1|NA|NA
CSVEDRTGEQFF
TGCAGCGTTGAAGATCGGACGGGTGAGCAGTTCTTC
>TRBV7-2|TRBJ1-4|TRBD1|few
CASSSQGVPVLKLFF
TGTGCCAGCAGCTCCCAGGGGGTACCTGTTTTGAAACTGTTTTTT
>TRBV7-8|TRBJ2-3|NA|many
CASSLAGTERPQYF
TGTGCCAGCAGCTTAGCAGGGACGGAGAGGCCTCAGTATTTT
>TRBV4-3|TRBJ2-2|TRBD2|many
CASSQGFLAGGAGELFF
TGCGCCAGCAGCCAGGGGTTTCTAGCGGGGGGTGCCGGGGAGCTGTTTTTT
>TRBV27|TRBJ2-3|NA|few
CASSHSVLDTQYF
TGTGCCAGCAGCCACTCTGTTTTAGATACGCAGTATTTT
>TRBV6-2/TRBV6-3|TRBJ2-7|NA|NA
CASSYATERRPYF
TGTGCCAGCAGTTACGCGACAGAGAGGAGGCCGTACTTC
>TRBV3-1|TRBJ2-1|TRBD2|few
CASSPGTSGGWQFF
TGTGCCAGCAGCCCCGGGACTAGCGGGGGCTGGCAGTTCTTC
>TRBV10-3|TRBJ2-2|NA|many
CAIAQDPLGGELFF
TGTGCCATCGCCCAGGACCCTTTGGGCGGGGAGCTGTTTTTT
>TRBV7-6|TRBJ2-1|NA|NA
CASSPGASGQFF
TGTGCCAGCAGCCCAGGGGCTAGCGGGCAGTTCTTC
>TRBV6-1|TRBJ2-4|NA|NA
CASSERTRAWGKNIQYF
TGTGCCAGCAGTGAAAGGACACGCGCCTGGGGCAAAAACATTCAGTACTTC
>TRBV6-1|TRBJ1-4|NA|few
CASRRARLANEKLFF
TGTGCCAGCAGGCGGGCCCGCCTGGCTAATGAAAAACTGTTTTTT
>TRBV29-1|TRBJ2-1|TRBD2|NA
CSVEYPTSGEYNEQFF
TGCAGCGTTGAATATCCCACTAGCGGAGAGTACAATGAGCAGTTCTTC
>TRBV5-5|TRBJ1-3|NA|few
CASSAGITFGNTIYF
TGTGCCAGCAGCGCTGGAATAACGTTTGGGAACACCATATATTTT
>TRBV15|TRBJ1-3|NA|NA
CATSRGGRGGDTIYF
TGTGCCACCAGCAGAGGAGGCCGCGGGGGAGACACCATATATTTT
>TRBV25-1|TRBJ2-1|NA|many
CASSPPAGPYNEQFF
TGTGCCAGCAGTCCCCCGGCCGGACCGTACAATGAGCAGTTCTTC
>TRBV5-1|TRBJ2-5|NA|NA
CASRLRTEQETQYF
TGCGCCAGCAGACTGCGGACAGAACAAGAGACCCAGTACTTC
>TRBV6-5|TRBJ2-7|TRBD1|few
CASSSTGGGYEQYF
TGTGCCAGCAGTTCAACAGGGGGTGGTTACGAGCAGTACTTC
>TRBV15|TRBJ1-1|NA|few
CATSNHQGRTEAFF
TGTGCCACCAGCAATCACCAGGGTCGCACTGAAGCTTTCTTT
>TRBV6-1|TRBJ2-4|NA|NA
CASFRDGLSKNIQYF
TGTGCCAGCTTTAGGGACGGCTTATCCAAAAACATTCAGTACTTC
>TRBV7-6|TRBJ2-1|TRBD1|few
CASSLTGGGIIEQFF
TGTGCCAGCAGCTTAACAGGGGGAGGAATAATAGAGCAGTTCTTC
>TRBV19|TRBJ2-3|TRBD2|NA
CASSIRAGAYSTDTQYF
TGTGCCAGTAGTATAAGAGCGGGGGCCTATTCTACAGATACGCAGTATTTT